Following are 28 T cell receptor beta chains from one sample sequenced in a study of breast tumors, draining lymph nodes, adjacent tissues. The lymph nodes were axillary draining lymph nodes from breast cancer patients. TCRdb re-analysed the multiplex PCR reads in MiXCR, keeping a single row per CDR3 protein. The sample shows about 230,000 distinct CDR3 sequences, roughly 32% of them seen only once. The specimen sequenced was axillary lymph node tissue. Every receptor here comes from a female donor with breast cancer. Some clones in this sample may be carry-over from other donors' samples.

Remarks on this clonotype: This may come from a read error, since a much larger clone is one base off. The CDR3 DNA sequence: TGTGCCAGCAGTGAAAGGGCGGGGCCCCAGCATTTT. Its translation is CASSERAGPQHF. The chain links TRBV27 to TRBJ1-5; D remains unclear. The CDR3 is 12 residues long. CDR1 and CDR2 from the germline V gene are MNHEY and SMNVEV (reference sequence). Trimming stripped 5 bases from V and 9 bases from J, with 11 bases between.

This clonotype was seen ten or more times. With a much larger clone just one base away, this may be a read error. Since the CDR3 does not end with the conserved phenylalanine or tryptophan, this likely comes from a read error. The rearrangement uses TRBV20-1 and TRBJ1-2; no firm D call. Trimming cost V 2 bases and J 7 bases, with 5 bases left between them. This CDR3 is 10 amino acids long. In germline, CDR1 is DFQATT, CDR2 SNEGSKA (reference sequence). CDR3: CSARIGGYTS. CDR3 DNA: TGCAGTGCTAGAATCGGTGGCTACACCTCC.

V usage is TRBV6-6 and J usage is TRBJ2-7, with 8 bases identical to TRBD1. CDR1 is MNHNY and CDR2 is SVGAGI in the germline V gene (reference sequence). The trim removed 6 bases at V and 4 bases at J, leaving 11 bases unmatched. The CDR3 extends over 15 amino acids. This chain's CDR3 is CASSDTGQGSYEQYF. Written as DNA, the CDR3 is TGTGCCAGCAGCGACACCGGACAGGGATCTTACGAGCAGTACTTC.

This clonotype was counted at least ten times. A clone one base away is much larger, so this may be a read error. Likely a read error: the CDR3 ends without its conserved phenylalanine or tryptophan. The chain combines TRBV7-9 with TRBJ2-5, with 10 bases lining up with TRBD2. The germline V gene has CDR1 SEHNR and CDR2 FQNEAQ (reference sequence). V lost 4 bases, J lost 2 bases, and 1 base stayed unmatched. This CDR3 spans 14 amino acids. The CDR3 region is CASSSLAGQETQYL. CDR3 DNA sequence: TGTGCCAGCAGCTCACTAGCGGGACAAGAGACCCAGTACCTC.

The gene calls are TRBV25-1 and TRBJ2-1; tentative D call: TRBD2 (5 bases). The V gene lost 8 bases and the J gene lost 14 bases, with 10 bases spanning the gap. The germline gives CDR1 MGHDK, CDR2 SYGVNS. The CDR3 covers 9 residues. The CDR3 spells CASGSNKFF. The CDR3 bases are TGTGCCAGCGGGAGCAACAAGTTCTTC.

This clonotype occurred many times. This chain joins TRBV12-3 or TRBV12-4 and TRBJ1-2, with 10 bases fitting TRBD1. This CDR3 is 15 amino acids long. V lost 6 bases and J lost 4; bases outside the gene matches: 8. CDR3 sequence: CASSRQGAGIYGYTF. The CDR3 region has the DNA TGTGCCAGCAGCCGACAGGGGGCGGGGATCTATGGCTACACCTTC.

This clonotype was found many times. The chain has TRBV15 and TRBJ2-5; D may be TRBD1 (7 bases). Trimming stripped 1 base from V and 5 bases from J, with 14 bases between. The CDR3 runs to 15 residues. CDR1 is LNHNV, CDR2 YYDKDF, per germline (reference sequence). The CDR3 nucleotides are TGTGCCACCAGCAGAGTCCCAGGGGGGATCGAGACCCAGTACTTC. This translates into CATSRVPGGIETQYF.

Only one count was recorded for this clonotype. The J gene is TRBJ2-7, the V gene TRBV24-1; 10 nucleotides match TRBD1. V lost 4 bases and J lost 3; bases outside the gene matches: 5. The germline V gene encodes CDR1 KGHDR and CDR2 SFDVKD. The CDR3 has 15 amino acids. CDR3 loop: CATSDQTGGYYEQYF. As DNA, the CDR3 is TGTGCCACCAGTGACCAGACAGGGGGCTACTACGAGCAGTACTTC.

This clonotype was picked up many times. The rearrangement joins TRBV10-3 to TRBJ2-7; D uncertain. Germline values: CDR1 ENHRY, CDR2 SYGVKD. The V gene lost 7 bases and the J gene lost 2 bases, with 15 bases spanning the gap. This CDR3 has 14 amino acids. CDR3 nucleotides: TGTGCCATCACCCCCCGGGCCCCCCCCTACGAGCAGTACTTC. Encoded protein: CAITPRAPPYEQYF.

This clonotype was seen ten or more times. V is TRBV11-2 and J is TRBJ2-5; D is uncertain. This CDR3 comprises 12 residues. Germline V gene data show CDR1 as SGHAT and CDR2 as FQNNGV. V was trimmed by 4 bases and J by 4 bases, leaving 7 bases between them. CDR3 residues: CASSSSRETQYF. The CDR3 DNA reads as TGTGCCAGCAGCTCATCCCGAGAGACCCAGTACTTC.

The chain employs TRBV9 and TRBJ2-1; maybe TRBD2 (6 bases). This CDR3 spans 14 amino acids. CDR1 SGDLS and CDR2 YYNGEE come from the germline V gene. The germline V and J ends were trimmed by 5 bases and 4 bases, with 13 bases remaining between them. The CDR3 DNA reads TGTGCCAGCAGTTGGGGGGAGACTTACAATGAGCAGTTCTTC. Translated: CASSWGETYNEQFF. Variable domain in full (rest from reference TRBV9 and TRBJ2-1): DSGVTQTPKHLITATGQRVTLRCSPRSGDLSVYWYQQSLDQGLQFLIQYYNGEERAKGNILERFSAQQFPDLHSELNLSSLELGDSALYFCASSWGETYNEQFFGPGTRLTVL.

This clonotype was counted at least ten times. The rearrangement joins TRBV20-1 to TRBJ2-7; 9 nucleotides match TRBD2. The germline V gene has CDR1 DFQATT and CDR2 SNEGSKA (reference sequence). The CDR3 length is 14 residues. Trimming cost V 5 bases and J 3 bases; bases outside gene matches: 8. The CDR3 loop reads CSAPQLAGNYEQYF. In DNA form, the CDR3 reads TGCAGTGCTCCACAACTAGCGGGTAACTACGAGCAGTACTTC.

This clonotype was seen more than once but under ten times. A much larger clone differs by one base, so this may be a read error. This sequence joins TRBV5-1 and TRBJ2-7; D gene ambiguous. This CDR3 is 12 amino acids long. Germline lookup yields CDR1 SGHRS and CDR2 YFSETQ. CDR3 amino acids: CASSQGPGEHYF. The CDR3 nucleotides read TGCGCCAGCAGCCAAGGACCGGGCGAGCACTACTTC.

In this sample, this clonotype turned up many times. This chain uses TRBV6-5 with TRBJ1-2; perhaps TRBD1 as D (6 bases). In germline, CDR1 is MNHEY, CDR2 SVGAGI. This CDR3 is built from 12 residues. Trimming pared 5 bases from V and 8 bases from J, leaving 12 bases between. CDR3 amino acids: CASSSQGTGYTF. CDR3 in DNA: TGTGCCAGCAGTAGCCAGGGGACAGGCTACACCTTC.

V usage is TRBV7-9 and J usage is TRBJ1-3; D call uncertain. The germline V gene encodes CDR1 SEHNR and CDR2 FQNEAQ (reference sequence). The V end lost 3 bases, the J end lost 4 bases, and 4 bases lay between the germline ends. CDR3 length: 12 amino acids. DNA for the CDR3: TGTGCCAGCAGCTTTGACGGAAACACCATATATTTT. Its protein is CASSFDGNTIYF.

The table lists this clonotype with a few counts. The V call is TRBV20-1, the J call TRBJ1-1; 8 nucleotides match TRBD1. CDR1 and CDR2 from the germline V gene are DFQATT and SNEGSKA (reference sequence). This CDR3 region has 13 residues. Trimming took 4 bases from V and 5 from J; bases not matched to a gene: 6. The CDR3 DNA follows: TGCAGTGCTACGTGGACAGGGCGGACTGAAGCTTTCTTT. It is translated as CSATWTGRTEAFF.

This clonotype was seen repeatedly, ten times or more. The CDR3 sequence is CSVRQSTKGTYEQYF. In DNA, the CDR3 is TGCAGCGTTCGGCAGAGCACCAAGGGGACCTACGAGCAGTACTTC. This chain connects TRBV29-1 to TRBJ2-7, with a possible D match to TRBD1 (5 bases). CDR3 length equals 15 residues. In germline, CDR1 is SQVTM, CDR2 ANQGSEA. The V end lost 5 bases, the J end lost 2 bases, and 19 bases lay between the germline ends.

This clonotype came up many times. V usage is TRBV3-2 and J usage is TRBJ2-2; the DNA was not compared with TRBD2, the D call given in the table. TRBV3-2 is tagged as a pseudogene. The CDR3 has 15 amino acids. The CDR3 region is CASSPVRVNTGELFF. CDR3 DNA sequence: TGTGCCAGCAGCCCTGTGCGGGTGAACACCGGGGAGCTGTTTTTT.

About this clonotype itself: It is likely a read error, because the conserved phenylalanine at the end of the CDR3 is missing. The chain couples TRBV7-2 to TRBJ2-5, with TRBD1 as a possible D gene (5 bases). CDR1 and CDR2 (germline): SGHTA, FQGNSA. The CDR3 is made up of 14 amino acids. V lost 2 bases and J 5 bases, leaving 12 bases between the germline ends. The CDR3, as DNA: TGTGCCAGCAGCTTAAGAGGACACCGCGAGACCCAGTACCTC. Residues: CASSLRGHRETQYL.

The chain recombines TRBV10-3 with TRBJ2-5, with D possibly TRBD2 on 5 matching bases. In germline, CDR1 is ENHRY, CDR2 SYGVKD. The CDR3 runs 14 residues. The germline V and J ends were trimmed by 7 bases and 5 bases, with 17 bases remaining between them. CDR3 in DNA: TGTGCCATCACACTGACGGGGTGGTGGGAGACCCAGTACTTC. It translates to CAITLTGWWETQYF.

This clonotype showed up many times. This rearrangement joins TRBV19 to TRBJ1-2; D may be TRBD1 (5 bases). With 6 bases removed from V and 5 bases from J, the gap between germline ends came to 10 bases. The CDR3 sequence is 12 residues long. Germline values: CDR1 LNHDA, CDR2 SQIVND (reference sequence). The CDR3 bases are TGTGCCAGTAGCCAAGACAGTTATGGCTACACCTTC. Translated, it gives CASSQDSYGYTF.

At least ten counts were recorded for this clonotype. The V and J genes are TRBV2 and TRBJ2-5; a weak D match, TRBD2 (5 bases). V shed 9 bases and J shed 2 bases, with 13 bases lying between them. This CDR3 is built from 13 residues. CDR1 is SNHLY, CDR2 FYNNEI, per germline. The CDR3 reads CARRPGTQETQYF. The CDR3 bases are TGTGCCAGACGTCCGGGAACACAAGAGACCCAGTACTTC.

The rearrangement uses TRBV19 and TRBJ2-5, with 7 bases lining up with TRBD1. CDR1 is LNHDA, CDR2 SQIVND, per germline (reference sequence). The CDR3 spans 15 residues. V lost 5 bases to trimming and J lost 5 bases; unmatched junction nucleotides: 11. For the CDR3, the DNA is TGTGCCAGTAGTGTCCGACAGGGCCTCAAGGAGACCCAGTACTTC. The encoded protein is CASSVRQGLKETQYF.

This clonotype was picked up many times. The chain employs TRBV20-1 and TRBJ2-7, with 8 bases lining up with TRBD2. In germline, CDR1 is DFQATT, CDR2 SNEGSKA (reference sequence). The CDR3 sequence is 14 residues long. The J segment lost 1 base and the V segment lost 6 bases, leaving 8 bases of the junction unmatched. The CDR3 DNA reads as TGCAGTGCCAATGAAGCGGGAGATTCCTACGAGCAGTACTTC. Protein product: CSANEAGDSYEQYF.

In its sample, this clonotype was seen many times. The chain joins TRBV20-1 to TRBJ1-4; D not certain. CDR1 is DFQATT and CDR2 is SNEGSKA in the germline V gene (reference sequence). The CDR3 sequence is 14 residues long. Trimming removed 6 bases from V and 8 bases from J, with 19 bases in between. This CDR3 is CSAARGNGREKLFF. The CDR3 nucleotides read TGCAGTGCCGCGAGAGGGAACGGGAGGGAAAAACTGTTTTTT.

This clonotype was picked up many times. The chain combines TRBV7-8 with TRBJ2-7, with 11 nucleotides matching TRBD1. The trim removed 5 bases at V and 0 bases at J, leaving 12 bases unmatched. The CDR3 covers 18 residues. Germline CDR1 SGHVS, CDR2 FQNEAQ. For the CDR3, the DNA is TGTGCCAGCAGCAACCGGGACAGGGGGACGACCGGCTCCTACGAGCAGTACTTC. Its protein product is CASSNRDRGTTGSYEQYF.

Only a few counts were recorded for this clonotype. This may come from a read error, since a much larger clone is one base off. The chain recombines TRBV6-1 with TRBJ2-1; 13 bases map to TRBD2. With V trimmed by 5 bases and J by 4 bases, 8 bases remained unmatched. Germline CDR1 and CDR2: MNHNS and SASEGT. The CDR3 is made up of 17 amino acids. The chain's CDR3 is CASSQNVGLAGYNEQFF. CDR3 coding DNA: TGTGCCAGCAGTCAAAATGTGGGACTAGCGGGATACAATGAGCAGTTCTTC.

Comments on this clonotype: A read error may be the cause here, since a much bigger clone is one base away. V usage is TRBV4-1 and J usage is TRBJ2-1, with a possible D match to TRBD2 (6 bases). With the DNA end fitting TRBJ2-7 better, the J assignment may be wrong. The CDR3 spans 16 residues. CDR1 is MGHRA and CDR2 is YSYEKL in the germline V gene. CDR3 bases: TGCGCCAGCAGCCCCCGACTAGTAGGGTCCTACAATGAGCAGTACTTC. As protein: CASSPRLVGSYNEQYF.